Following are 19 T cell receptor beta chains from one sample sequenced in a study of cytomegalovirus exposure and HLA in healthy donors. The PCR was carried out with 60 Vbeta primers and 13 Jbeta primers. The table came from immunoSEQ multiplex PCR; TCRdb's copy has only in-frame clones and leaves some out. The table includes about 110,000 clones, 50% to 65% detected once. The sequencing sample was made of PBMCs. All receptors derive from a man younger than 40 in good health and CMV-seropositive.

Notes on this clone: The junction does not match germline at one end; this may be a read error. The rearrangement uses TRBV2 and TRBJ2-5, with D maybe TRBD2 (6 bases). The assigned J gene may be wrong: the sequence end matches TRBJ2-7 better. Germline V gene data show CDR1 as SNHLY and CDR2 as FYNNEI. The CDR3 totals 14 residues. CDR3 loop: CANHPRGFSHEQYF. CDR3 bases: TGTGCCAACCATCCCCGGGGGTTCTCCCACGAGCAGTACTTC.

The CDR3 sequence is CASWRGAVGYTF. CDR3 in DNA: TGTGCCAGCTGGCGGGGGGCGGTTGGCTACACCTTC. The chain is built from TRBV25-1 and TRBJ1-2, with D tentatively TRBD1 (6 bases). The CDR3 totals 12 residues. The germline gives CDR1 MGHDK, CDR2 SYGVNS. V was trimmed by 8 bases and J by 7 bases, leaving 14 bases between them.

The V and J genes are TRBV19 and TRBJ2-7, with 9 bases fitting TRBD1. J was trimmed by 5 bases and V by 10 bases; bases with no gene match: 18. In germline, CDR1 is LNHDA, CDR2 SQIVND (reference sequence). The CDR3 is 16 amino acids. The DNA for the CDR3 is TGTGCCAATACCTTTTGGGTCGGGACAGGGCACCACGAGCAGTACTTC. Its protein is CANTFWVGTGHHEQYF.

The V and J genes are TRBV2 and TRBJ2-1; TRBD1 might be the D (5 bases). This CDR3 comprises 16 residues. Looked up from germline, CDR1 is SNHLY and CDR2 is FYNNEI. The V and J ends lost 5 bases and 6 bases respectively, with 20 bases between them. CDR3 DNA: TGTGCCAGCAGTCAGGCCCCCCCCCTGGGGCGCAATGAGCAGTTCTTC. The encoded protein is CASSQAPPLGRNEQFF.

Details on this clone: The junction departs from germline at one end; a sequencing error may be responsible. The chain is built from TRBV28 and TRBJ1-2; 7 nucleotides line up with TRBD1. Looked up from germline, CDR1 is MDHEN and CDR2 is SYDVKM. The CDR3 spans 13 residues. In DNA, the CDR3 is TGTGCCAGCAGGGATACAGGGGTCTATGGCCACACCTTC. Encoded protein: CASRDTGVYGHTF.

The chain recombines TRBV6-5 with TRBJ1-5, with a weak D call TRBD1 (5 bases). There are 13 residues in the CDR3. V gave up 6 bases and J gave up 4 bases, with 10 bases separating them. Germline CDR1 and CDR2: MNHEY and SVGAGI. This CDR3 reads CASRGGFNQPQHF. As DNA, the CDR3 is TGTGCCAGCAGGGGGGGGTTTAATCAGCCCCAGCATTTT.

The chain employs TRBV6-5 and TRBJ1-6, with D unclear. Germline V gene data show CDR1 as MNHEY and CDR2 as SVGAGI. The CDR3 contains 16 residues. V gave up 0 bases and J gave up 7 bases, with 13 bases separating them. This CDR3 reads CASSYSGDIGNSPLHF. The CDR3 coding sequence is TGTGCCAGCAGTTACTCGGGTGACATAGGAAATTCACCCCTCCACTTT.

The sample holds one count of this clone. V gene TRBV7-8 combines with J gene TRBJ1-2; D is perhaps TRBD1 (6 bases). Germline lookup yields CDR1 SGHVS and CDR2 FQNEAQ. V lost 5 bases, J lost 1 base, and 14 bases lay in between. The CDR3 runs to 15 residues. CDR3 amino acids: CASSPLYRDNYGYTF. The CDR3 DNA reads TGTGCCAGCAGCCCTTTGTACAGGGATAACTATGGCTACACCTTC. Combining the CDR3 with reference TRBV7-8 and TRBJ1-2 gives the whole variable domain GAGVSQSPRYKVAKRGQDVALRCDPISGHVSLFWYQQALGQGPEFLTYFQNEAQLDKSGLPSDRFFAERPEGSVSTLKIQRTQQEDSAVYLCASSPLYRDNYGYTFGSGTRLTVV.

This clone showed up just a few times. The V and J genes are TRBV5-4 and TRBJ1-2; 9 nucleotides agree with TRBD1. With V trimmed by 0 bases and J by 2 bases, 2 bases remained unmatched. Germline V gene lookup returns CDR1 SGHNT and CDR2 YYREEE (reference sequence). CDR3 length equals 15 residues. This chain's CDR3 is CASSLEDRGNYGYTF. CDR3 DNA: TGTGCCAGCAGCTTGGAGGACAGGGGCAACTATGGCTACACCTTC.

The chain has TRBV5-1 and TRBJ1-1; maybe TRBD1 (6 bases). CDR1 and CDR2 (germline): SGHRS, YFSETQ. The CDR3 has 13 residues. V was pared by 2 bases and J by 7 bases, with 12 bases between. As DNA, the CDR3 is TGCGCCAGCAGCTTTTTCGGACAGCTTGAAGCTTTCTTT. Its translation is CASSFFGQLEAFF.

This chain links TRBV7-9 with TRBJ2-2, with 11 bases lining up with TRBD1. V trimming: 5 bases; J trimming: 4 bases; junction bases outside the gene matches: 6. This CDR3 has 16 residues. Germline-derived CDR1 and CDR2 are SEHNR and FQNEAQ (reference sequence). The CDR3 protein is CASSQTGTGGTGELFF. The CDR3 DNA reads as TGTGCCAGCAGCCAAACCGGGACAGGGGGCACCGGGGAGCTGTTTTTT.

This clone was detected a few times. The chain has TRBV11-1 and TRBJ2-5; no reliable D call. Trimming took off 1 base at V and 4 bases at J, with 4 bases between the two ends. The CDR3 has 12 residues. Germline lookup yields CDR1 SGHAT and CDR2 FQDESV (reference sequence). The CDR3 loop is CASSLERETQYF. The DNA of the CDR3 is TGTGCCAGCAGCTTAGAGAGAGAGACCCAGTACTTC.

The rearrangement joins TRBV5-4 to TRBJ1-1; D unclear. The CDR3 is 13 amino acids. The germline V gene encodes CDR1 SGHNT and CDR2 YYREEE (reference sequence). V was trimmed by 5 bases and J by 1 base, leaving 9 bases between them. CDR3 coding DNA: TGTGCCAGCAGACTGGGCACGAACACTGAAGCTTTCTTT. Residues: CASRLGTNTEAFF.

This clone appeared a single time. V is TRBV4-1 and J is TRBJ2-5; the match to TRBD2 covers 9 bases. This CDR3 is 16 amino acids long. CDR1 is MGHRA and CDR2 is YSYEKL in the germline V gene. The V gene end was trimmed by 1 base and the J gene end by 1 base; junction bases not matched to a gene: 4. The CDR3 spells CASSQGLRGGQETQYF. As DNA, the CDR3 is TGCGCCAGCAGCCAAGGATTGCGGGGGGGCCAAGAGACCCAGTACTTC.

This clone came up a few times. The J gene is TRBJ1-6, the V gene TRBV11-3; no firm D call. The germline CDR1 and CDR2 sequences are SGHNT and YENEEA. The CDR3 totals 13 residues. The V and J ends lost 0 bases and 8 bases respectively, with 5 bases between them. DNA of the CDR3: TGTGCCAGCAGCTTAGAGGAGGATTCACCCCTCCACTTT. It is translated as CASSLEEDSPLHF.

V is TRBV18 and J is TRBJ2-1; 10 nucleotides agree with TRBD2. Trimming took 2 bases from V and 5 from J; bases not matched to a gene: 3. This CDR3 is built from 15 residues. Germline CDR1 is KGHSH and CDR2 is LQKENI. This chain's CDR3 is CASSPTSGGDNEQFF. For the CDR3, the DNA is TGTGCCAGCTCACCAACCAGCGGGGGGGACAATGAGCAGTTCTTC.

The gene calls are TRBV7-8 and TRBJ1-2, with D hard to call. This CDR3 spans 13 amino acids. V lost 2 bases and J lost 1, with 5 bases in between. Germline CDR1 SGHVS, CDR2 FQNEAQ. This CDR3 is CASSLRDNYGYTF. CDR3 nucleotides: TGTGCCAGCAGCTTAAGAGATAACTATGGCTACACCTTC.

The V call is TRBV19, the J call TRBJ2-7; 9 bases are a match to TRBD2. Germline loops: CDR1 LNHDA, CDR2 SQIVND (reference sequence). The V gene end was trimmed by 1 base and the J gene end by 4 bases; junction bases not matched to a gene: 2. The CDR3 consists of 14 residues. Here the CDR3 reads CASSIGAGGYEQYF. CDR3 nucleotides: TGTGCCAGTAGTATAGGGGCGGGAGGGTACGAGCAGTACTTC.

This clone turned up a few times. This chain links TRBV4-1 with TRBJ1-2, with D possibly matching TRBD1 (6 bases). The CDR3 contains 11 residues. Trimming removed 5 bases at V and 8 bases at J, with 9 bases between. The germline gives CDR1 MGHRA, CDR2 YSYEKL. This CDR3 reads CASSRGYGYTF. CDR3 bases: TGCGCCAGCAGCAGGGGGTACGGCTACACCTTC.